Each of the 2 T cell receptor beta chains below was sequenced from the same sample in a study of vaccination effects on CD4 cells after COVID-19. Using immunoSEQ multiplex PCR, the repertoire was profiled, and TCRdb retains in-frame clones only, with some absent. The sample comprises under 80,000 clones, 78% of which are singletons, and approximately 10% rests with the top ten. These receptors' antigens are unknown. Viral peptide pools were used in the ViraFEST assay to expand antigen-specific CD4+ T cells, and sequencing came afterward. Having been cultured for ten to eleven days, the cells underwent CD4+ T cell isolation. Vaccinated participants had no history of SARS-CoV-2 infection and tested negative for nucleocapsid antibodies. The sample in question was CD4+ T cells from PBMCs cultured with SARS-CoV-2 spike peptides, obtained before COVID-19 vaccination. The receptors were sampled from a human donor who received a COVID-19 vaccine.

This clone showed up just a few times. The V gene is TRBV7-8, the J gene TRBJ1-1, with unresolved D. The CDR3 length is 14 residues. In germline, CDR1 is SGHVS, CDR2 FQNEAQ. V was shortened by 5 bases and J by 0 bases, with 10 bases between the two germline ends. The CDR3 protein is CASSPGWVNTEAFF. The DNA of the CDR3 is TGTGCCAGCAGCCCCGGATGGGTGAACACTGAAGCTTTCTTT.

Remarks on this clone: The limits of the CDR3 on the DNA are not certain, so only TCRdb's listed CDR3 is given. The rearrangement joins TRBV10-3 to TRBJ2-5; TRBD2 is the table's D call, not checked against the DNA. Germline V CDR1 and CDR2: ENHRY, SYGVKD. Termini included, the CDR3 measures 14 amino acids. The CDR3 spells CAISTSGGQETQYF.